One and the same sample provided the 22 T cell receptor beta chains below, sequenced in a study of shared clonotypes between healthy human individuals. It was CD45RO-negative cells, positively selected for CCR7, that made up naive CD8 cells, with terminally differentiated effector memory CD45RA+ cells excluded. Profiling relied on immunoSEQ multiplex PCR, and the TCRdb table lists in-frame clones only, not all of them. The sample lists millions of clones, about 95% seen once, with 0.85% to 1.3% in the top ten. The specimen was naive CD8+ T cells sorted from blood. Every receptor here comes from a man between 18 and 29 years old in good health.

This clone occurred once. This chain links TRBV6-5 with TRBJ2-7; TRBD2 matches 7 bases. Germline assignment: CDR1 MNHEY and CDR2 SVGAGI. J lost 4 bases, V lost 2 bases, and 11 bases had no gene match. The CDR3 spans 16 residues. The DNA of the CDR3 is TGTGCCAGCAGTTACGACGGGTCTAGCGGTCTTTACGAGCAGTACTTC. It translates to CASSYDGSSGLYEQYF.

The chain combines TRBV4-1 with TRBJ2-1, with D perhaps TRBD2 (5 bases). V gave up 1 base and J gave up 8 bases, with 18 bases separating them. The germline V gene encodes CDR1 MGHRA and CDR2 YSYEKL. There are 16 residues in the CDR3. The CDR3, as DNA: TGCGCCAGCAGCCAAGTTTCCGGACTGACGAGGGATGAGCAGTTCTTC. Translation gives CASSQVSGLTRDEQFF.

Points on this clone: In the same sample, other DNA sequences code for this CDR3. V is TRBV6-5 and J is TRBJ1-2; D is unresolved. The CDR3 contains 13 residues. Germline-derived CDR1 and CDR2 are MNHEY and SVGAGI. Trimming shortened V by 2 bases and J by 4 bases, and 8 bases separated the two germline ends. CDR3 sequence reads: CASSYGVGYGYTF. As DNA, the CDR3 is TGTGCCAGCAGTTACGGGGTCGGCTATGGCTACACCTTC.

V and J are TRBV9 and TRBJ1-3; D gene unclear. The CDR3 has 16 amino acids. Germline-derived CDR1 and CDR2 are SGDLS and YYNGEE. Trimming took 4 bases from V and 0 from J, leaving 14 bases between them. CDR3 region: CASSSNPQSSGNTIYF. Written as DNA, the CDR3 is TGTGCCAGCAGCTCTAACCCACAGAGCTCTGGAAACACCATATATTTT.

The chain combines TRBV9 with TRBJ1-2; 9 bases map to TRBD1. Germline V lookup: CDR1 SGDLS, CDR2 YYNGEE. The CDR3 runs to 14 residues. Unmatched junction bases numbered 8, after V lost 3 bases and J lost 8 bases. CDR3 sequence (DNA): TGTGCCAGCAGCGGAATACAGGGGGCGTACGGCTACACCTTC. This sequence encodes CASSGIQGAYGYTF.

The genes are TRBV13 and TRBJ2-7; the D is unclear. Germline V CDR1 and CDR2: PRHDT, FYEKMQ (reference sequence). This CDR3 is 13 amino acids long. Trimming stripped 2 bases from V and 5 bases from J, with 10 bases between. The CDR3 here is CASSLRSYHEQYF. Here the CDR3 DNA reads TGTGCCAGCAGCTTACGGAGCTACCACGAGCAGTACTTC.

This clone came up once. The rearrangement uses TRBV30 and TRBJ2-7; D is possibly TRBD1 or TRBD2 (5 bases each). The CDR3 sequence is 15 residues long. V shed 1 base and J shed 3 bases, with 16 bases lying between them. CDR1 is GTSNPN and CDR2 is SVGIG in the germline V gene (reference sequence). The CDR3 protein is CAWSAGPKGIYEQYF. The CDR3 region has the DNA TGTGCCTGGAGTGCGGGACCGAAAGGTATCTACGAGCAGTACTTC.

This clone appeared a few times. This sequence joins TRBV2 and TRBJ1-6, with unresolved D. Germline CDR1 is SNHLY and CDR2 is FYNNEI. The CDR3 covers 15 residues. V was cut by 7 bases and J by 7 bases, with 17 bases left in between. CDR3 in DNA: TGTGCCAGCAACGCTTGGGAAAGGTTAAATTCACCCCTCCACTTT. Translation: CASNAWERLNSPLHF.

V and J are TRBV4-1 and TRBJ2-7; tentative D call: TRBD2 (5 bases). The CDR3 spans 14 residues. V was trimmed by 4 bases and J by 0 bases, leaving 10 bases between them. CDR1 and CDR2 (germline): MGHRA, YSYEKL. The chain's CDR3 is CASSLSENSYEQYF. The DNA for the CDR3 is TGCGCCAGCAGCCTTAGCGAAAACTCCTACGAGCAGTACTTC.

J is TRBJ1-4 and V is TRBV5-1; tentatively, D is TRBD1 (5 bases). Germline V CDR1 and CDR2: SGHRS, YFSETQ. V shed 9 bases and J shed 0 bases, with 15 bases lying between them. This CDR3 region has 15 residues. The CDR3 DNA reads as TGCGCCATCCGGGGCGACAAAACAACTAATGAAAAACTGTTTTTT. It specifies CAIRGDKTTNEKLFF.

This clone was counted once. The chain recombines TRBV11-2 with TRBJ2-1, with 13 bases that match TRBD2. This CDR3 contains 18 residues. V gave up 5 bases and J gave up 6 bases; unmatched junction bases: 13. Germline lookup yields CDR1 SGHAT and CDR2 FQNNGV. The CDR3: CASSQRLAGGRPINEQFF. CDR3 DNA sequence: TGTGCCAGCAGCCAAAGACTAGCGGGAGGCCGTCCGATCAATGAGCAGTTCTTC.

This clone was seen once. The rearrangement links TRBV13 to TRBJ2-7, with 7 bases matching TRBD1. CDR1 is PRHDT, CDR2 FYEKMQ, per germline (reference sequence). This CDR3 has 13 amino acids. V lost 5 bases, J lost 3 bases, and 4 bases stayed unmatched. Here the CDR3 reads CASSPTGNYEQYF. DNA of the CDR3: TGTGCCAGCAGCCCGACAGGGAACTACGAGCAGTACTTC.

The rearrangement uses TRBV4-1 and TRBJ1-2; TRBD1 is a possible D gene (6 bases). Germline V CDR1 and CDR2: MGHRA, YSYEKL. This CDR3 comprises 15 residues. Trimming left V 6 bases short and J 7 bases short, with 21 bases between. CDR3 loop: CASRHNGGGLIGYTF. The CDR3 DNA sequence: TGCGCCAGCAGGCATAATGGGGGGGGCCTTATTGGCTACACCTTC.

CDR3 residues: CAIGSRGPQHF. DNA for the CDR3: TGTGCCATAGGCTCAAGAGGGCCCCAGCATTTT. This chain joins TRBV27 and TRBJ1-5; D gene unclear. The V end lost 10 bases, the J end lost 9 bases, and 13 bases lay between the germline ends. This CDR3 comprises 11 residues. The germline gives CDR1 MNHEY, CDR2 SMNVEV (reference sequence).

This chain uses TRBV5-6 with TRBJ1-5; TRBD1 might be the D (5 bases). V lost 3 bases and J 4 bases, leaving 14 bases between the germline ends. The CDR3 consists of 15 residues. Per the germline V gene, CDR1 is SGHDT and CDR2 is YYEEEE. The CDR3 loop is CASSSRLAGNQPQHF. The CDR3 DNA sequence: TGTGCCAGCAGCTCACGGTTGGCAGGGAATCAGCCCCAGCATTTT.

The chain combines TRBV28 with TRBJ1-2, with 9 bases that match TRBD1. This CDR3 comprises 14 residues. The ends lost 5 bases at V and 8 bases at J; junction bases unmatched: 9. The germline V gene has CDR1 MDHEN and CDR2 SYDVKM. The CDR3 here is CASSTGDRVWGYTF. The CDR3 nucleotides are TGTGCCAGCAGTACGGGGGACAGGGTGTGGGGCTACACCTTC.

V and J are TRBV4-1 and TRBJ2-7; no clear D gene. The V gene's germline CDR1 is MGHRA and CDR2 YSYEKL. Trimming took 0 bases from V and 0 from J, leaving 12 bases between them. The CDR3 spans 16 residues. CDR3 in DNA: TGCGCCAGCAGCCAAGATTGGGCACGGAGCTCCTACGAGCAGTACTTC. It is translated as CASSQDWARSSYEQYF.

The chain couples TRBV7-2 to TRBJ2-1; D is possibly TRBD1 or TRBD2 (5 bases each). This CDR3 has 16 residues. V lost 5 bases and J 5 bases, leaving 19 bases between the germline ends. CDR1 and CDR2 (germline): SGHTA, FQGNSA. The CDR3 spells CASSPSRASLNNEQFF. The CDR3 coding sequence is TGTGCCAGCAGCCCAAGCAGGGCTAGCCTTAACAATGAGCAGTTCTTC.

This clone was seen once. This chain uses TRBV19 with TRBJ2-7, with a possible D match to TRBD1 (6 bases). The CDR3 covers 14 residues. Trimming pared 1 base from V and 5 bases from J, leaving 12 bases between. In germline, CDR1 is LNHDA, CDR2 SQIVND (reference sequence). The CDR3 nucleotides are TGTGCCAGTAGTATAGCTACAGGGAGCCACGAGCAGTACTTC. Residues: CASSIATGSHEQYF. Using reference TRBV19 and TRBJ2-7 for the parts outside the CDR3, the full variable domain is DGGITQSPKYLFRKEGQNVTLSCEQNLNHDAMYWYRQDPGQGLRLIYYSQIVNDFQKGDIAEGYSVSREKKESFPLTVTSAQKNPTAFYLCASSIATGSHEQYFGPGTRLTVT.

The chain couples TRBV6-5 to TRBJ2-7; tentative D call: TRBD1 (5 bases). The CDR3 loop spans 12 amino acids. The germline gives CDR1 MNHEY, CDR2 SVGAGI. Trimming cost V 7 bases and J 4 bases, with 11 bases left between them. CDR3 DNA sequence: TGTGCCAGCAACGGACACGGATACGAGCAGTACTTC. Its protein is CASNGHGYEQYF.

J is TRBJ1-5 and V is TRBV13; D uncertain. Germline CDR1 PRHDT, CDR2 FYEKMQ (reference sequence). The CDR3 contains 15 residues. V shed 5 bases and J shed 1 base, with 12 bases lying between them. The CDR3 DNA reads TGTGCCAGCAGCCGTCGGGGAGACAGCAATCAGCCCCAGCATTTT. It codes for CASSRRGDSNQPQHF.

The chain carries TRBV21-1 and TRBJ2-4; the table names TRBD1, a call not compared with the DNA. TRBV21-1 is tagged as a pseudogene. The CDR3 is 16 amino acids. CDR3 bases: TGTGCCAGCAGCAAAGAGGGGCCCGCGGCCAAAAACATTCAGTACTTC. As protein: CASSKEGPAAKNIQYF.